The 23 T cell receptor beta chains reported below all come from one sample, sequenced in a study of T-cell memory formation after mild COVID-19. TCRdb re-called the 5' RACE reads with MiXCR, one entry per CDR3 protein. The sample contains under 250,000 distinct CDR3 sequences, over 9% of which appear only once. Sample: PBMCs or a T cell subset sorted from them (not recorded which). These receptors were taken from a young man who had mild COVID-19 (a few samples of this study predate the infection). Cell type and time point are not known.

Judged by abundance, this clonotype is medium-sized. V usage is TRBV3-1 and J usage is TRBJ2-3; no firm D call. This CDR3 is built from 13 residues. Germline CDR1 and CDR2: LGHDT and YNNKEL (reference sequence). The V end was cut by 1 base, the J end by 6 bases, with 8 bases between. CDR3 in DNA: TGTGCCAGCAGCCAAGGGTTGGCTGATACGCAGTATTTT. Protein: CASSQGLADTQYF.

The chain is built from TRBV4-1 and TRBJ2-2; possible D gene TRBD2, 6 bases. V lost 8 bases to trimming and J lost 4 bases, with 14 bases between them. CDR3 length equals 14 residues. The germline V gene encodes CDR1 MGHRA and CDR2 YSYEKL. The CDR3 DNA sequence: TGCGCCAGCGGGGCGGGGAGTGGCACCGGGGAGCTGTTTTTT. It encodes CASGAGSGTGELFF.

The CDR3 region is CASSLHATDTQYF. The CDR3 DNA follows: TGTGCCAGCAGTTTACACGCCACAGATACGCAGTATTTT. The rearrangement uses TRBV12-3 or TRBV12-4 and TRBJ2-3, with D unresolved. Trimming pared 2 bases from V and 2 bases from J, leaving 5 bases between. The CDR3 is 13 residues long.

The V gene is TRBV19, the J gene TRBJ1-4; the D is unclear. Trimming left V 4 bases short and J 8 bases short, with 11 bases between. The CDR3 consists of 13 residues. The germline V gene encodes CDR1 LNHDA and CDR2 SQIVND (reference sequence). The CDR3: CASSRSAREKLFF. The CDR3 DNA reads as TGTGCCAGTAGTAGGTCGGCGAGGGAAAAACTGTTTTTT.

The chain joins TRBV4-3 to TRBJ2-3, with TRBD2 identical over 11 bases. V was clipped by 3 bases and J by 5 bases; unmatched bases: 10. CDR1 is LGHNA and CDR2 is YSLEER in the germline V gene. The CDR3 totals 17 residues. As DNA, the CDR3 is TGCGCCAGCAGCCACGTCATAGCGGGGGGGCCTGGAGATACGCAGTATTTT. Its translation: CASSHVIAGGPGDTQYF.

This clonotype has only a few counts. The chain's CDR3 is CASSVASGVLGDTQYF. The CDR3 bases are TGTGCCAGCAGCGTAGCTAGCGGGGTCCTCGGAGATACGCAGTATTTT. V and J are TRBV9 and TRBJ2-3, with 9 bases lining up with TRBD2. CDR3 length equals 16 residues. CDR1 is SGDLS, CDR2 YYNGEE, per germline. Germline trimming cut 0 bases from V and 5 bases from J; bases unmatched to any gene: 7.

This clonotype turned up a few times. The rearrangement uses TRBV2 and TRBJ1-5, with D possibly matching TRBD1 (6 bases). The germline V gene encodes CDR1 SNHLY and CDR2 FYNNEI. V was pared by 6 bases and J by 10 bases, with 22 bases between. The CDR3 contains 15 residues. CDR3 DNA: TGTGCCAGCAGCGCAGGACAGTCCCCATTTTATCCCCAGCATTTT. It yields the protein CASSAGQSPFYPQHF. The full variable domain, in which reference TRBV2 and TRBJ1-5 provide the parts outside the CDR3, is EPEVTQTPSHQVTQMGQEVILRCVPISNHLYFYWYRQILGQKVEFLVSFYNNEISEKSEIFDDQFSVERPDGSNFTLKIRSTKLEDSAMYFCASSAGQSPFYPQHFGDGTRLSIL.

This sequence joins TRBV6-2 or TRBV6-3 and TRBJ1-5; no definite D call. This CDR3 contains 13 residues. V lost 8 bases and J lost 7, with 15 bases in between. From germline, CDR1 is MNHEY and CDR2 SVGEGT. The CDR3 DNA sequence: TGTGCCAGCGGAAGCGTGTGGAAGCAGCCCCAGCATTTT. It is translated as CASGSVWKQPQHF.

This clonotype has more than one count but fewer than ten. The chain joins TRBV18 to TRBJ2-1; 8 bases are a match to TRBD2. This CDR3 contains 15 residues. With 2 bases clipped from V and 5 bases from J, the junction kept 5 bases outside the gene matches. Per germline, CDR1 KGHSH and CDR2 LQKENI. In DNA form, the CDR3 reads TGTGCCAGCTCACCATGGCGGGGGGCCGACAATGAGCAGTTCTTC. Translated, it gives CASSPWRGADNEQFF.

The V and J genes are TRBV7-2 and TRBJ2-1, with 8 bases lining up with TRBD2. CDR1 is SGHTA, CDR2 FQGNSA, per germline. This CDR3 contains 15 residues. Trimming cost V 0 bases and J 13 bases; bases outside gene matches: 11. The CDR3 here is CASSLASGGGIEQFF. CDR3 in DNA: TGTGCCAGCAGCTTAGCCTCGGGCGGGGGGATTGAACAGTTCTTC.

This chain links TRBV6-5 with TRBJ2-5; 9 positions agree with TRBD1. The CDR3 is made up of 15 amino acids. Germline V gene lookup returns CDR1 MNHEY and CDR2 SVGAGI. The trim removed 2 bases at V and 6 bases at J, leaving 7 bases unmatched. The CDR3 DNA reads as TGTGCCAGCAGTTACACCCCGACAGGGGGGCAGACCCAGTACTTC. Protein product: CASSYTPTGGQTQYF.

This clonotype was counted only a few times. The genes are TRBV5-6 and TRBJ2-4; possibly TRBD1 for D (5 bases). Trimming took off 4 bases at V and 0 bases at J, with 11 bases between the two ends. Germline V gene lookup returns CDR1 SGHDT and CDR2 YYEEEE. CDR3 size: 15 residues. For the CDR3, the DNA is TGTGCCAGCAGCCGACAGAATATAGCCAAAAACATTCAGTACTTC. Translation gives CASSRQNIAKNIQYF.

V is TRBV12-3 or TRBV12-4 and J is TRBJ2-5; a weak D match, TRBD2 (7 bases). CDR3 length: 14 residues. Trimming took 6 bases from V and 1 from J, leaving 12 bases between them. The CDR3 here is CASSQRGGQETQYF. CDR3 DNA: TGTGCCAGCAGCCAGAGGGGGGGCCAAGAGACCCAGTACTTC.

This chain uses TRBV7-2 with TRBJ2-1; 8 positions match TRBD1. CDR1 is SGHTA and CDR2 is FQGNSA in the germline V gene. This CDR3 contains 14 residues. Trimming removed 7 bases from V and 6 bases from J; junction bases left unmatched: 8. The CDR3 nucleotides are TGTGCCAGCACCCGGACAGGGATTCTCAATGAGCAGTTCTTC. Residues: CASTRTGILNEQFF. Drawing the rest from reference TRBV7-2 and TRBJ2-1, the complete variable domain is GAGVSQSPSNKVTEKGKDVELRCDPISGHTALYWYRQSLGQGLEFLIYFQGNSAPDKSGLPSDRFSAERTGGSVSTLTIQRTQQEDSAVYLCASTRTGILNEQFFGPGTRLTVL.

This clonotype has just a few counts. The CDR3 DNA is TGTGCCAGCAGTGAAGTAGCGGGGGGGATTTGGGCGCAGTATTTT. Its translation is CASSEVAGGIWAQYF. The rearrangement links TRBV6-1 to TRBJ2-3; 11 nucleotides align to TRBD2. The CDR3 sequence is 15 residues long. Unmatched junction bases numbered 7, after V lost 1 base and J lost 10 bases. Germline V gives CDR1 MNHNS, CDR2 SASEGT.

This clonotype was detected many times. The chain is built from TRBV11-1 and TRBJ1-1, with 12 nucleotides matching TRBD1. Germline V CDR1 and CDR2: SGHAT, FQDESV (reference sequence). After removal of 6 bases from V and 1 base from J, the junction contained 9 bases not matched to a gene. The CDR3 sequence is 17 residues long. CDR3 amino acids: CASRWDRGRDRNTEAFF. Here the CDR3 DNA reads TGTGCCAGCAGATGGGACAGGGGGCGCGATCGGAACACTGAAGCTTTCTTT.

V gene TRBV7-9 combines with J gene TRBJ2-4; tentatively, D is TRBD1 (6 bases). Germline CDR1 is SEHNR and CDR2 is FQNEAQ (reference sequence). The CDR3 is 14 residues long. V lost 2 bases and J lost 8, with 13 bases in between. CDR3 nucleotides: TGTGCCAGCAGCTTACAAAAGGGGGTTGACATTCAGTACTTC. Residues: CASSLQKGVDIQYF.

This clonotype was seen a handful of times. CDR3 region: CASSLAWAGEDEQFF. For the CDR3, the DNA is TGTGCCAGCAGCTTGGCCTGGGCGGGGGAAGATGAGCAGTTCTTC. V gene TRBV5-4 combines with J gene TRBJ2-1, with 7 bases fitting TRBD2. The J segment lost 8 bases and the V segment lost 0 bases, leaving 8 bases of the junction unmatched. The CDR3 has 15 residues. The germline gives CDR1 SGHNT, CDR2 YYREEE (reference sequence).

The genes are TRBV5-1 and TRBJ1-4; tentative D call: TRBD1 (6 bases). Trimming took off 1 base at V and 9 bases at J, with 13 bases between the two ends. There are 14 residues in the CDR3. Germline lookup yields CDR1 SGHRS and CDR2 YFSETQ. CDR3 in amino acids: CASSLTQGHQKLFF. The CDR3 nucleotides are TGCGCCAGCAGCTTGACACAGGGTCACCAAAAACTGTTTTTT.

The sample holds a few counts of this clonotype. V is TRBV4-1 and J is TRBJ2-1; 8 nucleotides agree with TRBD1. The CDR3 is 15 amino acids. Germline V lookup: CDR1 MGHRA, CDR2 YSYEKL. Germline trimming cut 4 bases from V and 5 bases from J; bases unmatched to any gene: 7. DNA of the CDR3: TGCGCCAGCAGCCTCCCGGGACAGGTCCACAATGAGCAGTTCTTC. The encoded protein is CASSLPGQVHNEQFF.

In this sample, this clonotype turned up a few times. The CDR3 DNA sequence: TGTGCCAGCAGCTTGGAGCCAGGAGTCACTGAAGCTTTCTTT. The encoded protein is CASSLEPGVTEAFF. V gene TRBV5-5 combines with J gene TRBJ1-1; D is uncertain. Trimming pared 0 bases from V and 4 bases from J, leaving 10 bases between. CDR1 and CDR2 from the germline V gene are SGHKS and YYEKEE (reference sequence). This CDR3 comprises 14 residues.

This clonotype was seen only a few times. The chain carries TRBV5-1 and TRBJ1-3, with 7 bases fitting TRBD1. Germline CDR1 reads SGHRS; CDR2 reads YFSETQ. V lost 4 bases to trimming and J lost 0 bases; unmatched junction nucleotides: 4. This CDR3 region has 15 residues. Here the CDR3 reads CASSPGQISGNTIYF. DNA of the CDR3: TGCGCCAGCAGCCCGGGACAGATCTCTGGAAACACCATATATTTT.

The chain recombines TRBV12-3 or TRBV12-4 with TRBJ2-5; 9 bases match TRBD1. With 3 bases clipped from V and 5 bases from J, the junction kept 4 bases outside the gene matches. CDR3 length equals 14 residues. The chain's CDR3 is CASSFTGGMETQYF. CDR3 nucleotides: TGTGCCAGCAGTTTTACAGGGGGCATGGAGACCCAGTACTTC.